A single sample is the source of the 32 T cell receptor beta chains below, sequenced in a study of T-cell reconstitution after alpha-beta-depleted transplantation in children. Preparing the TCRbeta library involved the use of unique molecular identifiers. TCRdb reprocessed the PCR reads via MiXCR and lists one record per CDR3 protein. The sample yields approximately 350,000 distinct CDR3 sequences, 15% to 20% seen once. This specimen consisted of PBMCs, mostly from graft donor cells, obtained 360 days after TCRalphabeta/CD19-depleted stem cell transplant. The receptors stem from a male patient between 2 and 15 years old who had a stem cell transplant for acute lymphoblastic leukemia, so the T cells may come from the graft donor.

The rearrangement links TRBV4-3 to TRBJ1-4; no firm D call. The CDR3 covers 16 residues. In germline, CDR1 is LGHNA, CDR2 YSLEER. V gave up 3 bases and J gave up 0 bases, with 11 bases separating them. DNA for the CDR3: TGCGCCAGCAGCCAGGGTGCCTCTGCAACTAATGAAAAACTGTTTTTT. This gives the protein CASSQGASATNEKLFF.

In its sample, this clonotype was seen a few times. This sequence joins TRBV4-2 and TRBJ2-7, with 7 bases identical to TRBD2. Germline V gene sequence: CDR1 LGHNA, CDR2 YNFKEQ. Trimming removed 1 base from V and 2 bases from J; junction bases left unmatched: 5. The length of the CDR3 is 15 residues. CDR3 region: CASSQVAGVAYEQYF. The CDR3 DNA sequence: TGTGCCAGCAGCCAAGTTGCGGGAGTGGCCTACGAGCAGTACTTC.

This chain uses TRBV4-1 with TRBJ2-7, with TRBD2 as a possible D gene (5 bases). V lost 5 bases and J lost 0, with 17 bases in between. This CDR3 is built from 16 residues. The germline CDR1 and CDR2 sequences are MGHRA and YSYEKL. CDR3 nucleotides: TGCGCCAGCAGCTACGCAGCGGCGGATGCCTCCTACGAGCAGTACTTC. This translates into CASSYAAADASYEQYF.

This clonotype has a count of ten or more. The J gene is TRBJ1-5, the V gene TRBV7-8; the match to TRBD1 covers 9 bases. In germline, CDR1 is SGHVS, CDR2 FQNEAQ. The CDR3 is 14 amino acids. V gave up 4 bases and J gave up 8 bases; unmatched junction bases: 6. CDR3 DNA: TGTGCCAGCAGCTACGGGACAGGGAACAAGCCCCAGCATTTT. Translated: CASSYGTGNKPQHF.

The chain employs TRBV4-3 and TRBJ2-3; no clear D gene. Looked up from germline, CDR1 is LGHNA and CDR2 is YSLEER. Trimming left V 0 bases short and J 2 bases short, with 15 bases between. The CDR3 extends over 17 amino acids. CDR3 amino acids: CASSQEVQTPITDTQYF. The DNA for the CDR3 is TGCGCCAGCAGCCAAGAAGTCCAAACCCCCATCACAGATACGCAGTATTTT.

The chain recombines TRBV9 with TRBJ2-3, with D perhaps matching TRBD2 (6 bases). The V end was cut by 5 bases, the J end by 5 bases, with 18 bases between. Germline CDR1 reads SGDLS; CDR2 reads YYNGEE. CDR3 size: 15 residues. The CDR3 region has the DNA TGTGCCAGCAGTAGGCCGGGACTCGCTGAAGATACGCAGTATTTT. This translates into CASSRPGLAEDTQYF. Full variable domain (outside the CDR3, taken from reference TRBV9 and TRBJ2-3): DSGVTQTPKHLITATGQRVTLRCSPRSGDLSVYWYQQSLDQGLQFLIQYYNGEERAKGNILERFSAQQFPDLHSELNLSSLELGDSALYFCASSRPGLAEDTQYFGPGTRLTVL.

This rearrangement joins TRBV12-3 or TRBV12-4 to TRBJ2-4; TRBD1 is a possible D gene (6 bases). V was pared by 6 bases and J by 2 bases, with 17 bases between. The length of the CDR3 is 16 residues. Here the CDR3 DNA reads TGTGCCAGCAGCGGATGGGGGCCGGGGACCAAAAACATTCAGTACTTC. Translation: CASSGWGPGTKNIQYF.

This clonotype occurred many times. This CDR3 is CASSFWLAYEQYF. In DNA form, the CDR3 reads TGTGCCAGCAGTTTCTGGCTCGCCTACGAGCAGTACTTC. This chain connects TRBV12-3 or TRBV12-4 to TRBJ2-7; D unclear. V was trimmed by 3 bases and J by 2 bases, leaving 8 bases between them. The CDR3 contains 13 residues.

This clonotype appeared a few times. The rearrangement uses TRBV4-3 and TRBJ2-3; D gene ambiguous. The V and J ends lost 0 bases and 4 bases respectively, with 8 bases between them. There are 14 residues in the CDR3. Looked up from germline, CDR1 is LGHNA and CDR2 is YSLEER. The DNA of the CDR3 is TGCGCCAGCAGCCAAGATCGTACTGCAGATACGCAGTATTTT. Amino acids: CASSQDRTADTQYF.

This chain uses TRBV4-3 with TRBJ1-2; tentative D call: TRBD1 (5 bases). The CDR3 has 15 residues. V lost 1 base and J 0 bases, leaving 9 bases between the germline ends. Germline values: CDR1 LGHNA, CDR2 YSLEER. The CDR3, as DNA: TGCGCCAGCAGCCAAGTCCAGGGAGCTAACTATGGCTACACCTTC. Translation: CASSQVQGANYGYTF.

This clonotype was counted between two and nine times. The chain recombines TRBV7-2 with TRBJ1-3; TRBD1 matches at 10 bases. Germline-derived CDR1 and CDR2 are SGHTA and FQGNSA. The junction had 0 bases not matched to a gene; V was cut back by 3 bases and J by 4 bases. The CDR3 is 14 residues long. Here the CDR3 DNA reads TGTGCCAGCAGCTTGACAGGGGGCGGAAACACCATATATTTT. Translating gives CASSLTGGGNTIYF. Combining the CDR3 with reference TRBV7-2 and TRBJ1-3 gives the whole variable domain GAGVSQSPSNKVTEKGKDVELRCDPISGHTALYWYRQSLGQGLEFLIYFQGNSAPDKSGLPSDRFSAERTGGSVSTLTIQRTQQEDSAVYLCASSLTGGGNTIYFGEGSWLTVV.

The chain uses TRBV29-1 and TRBJ2-7; no clear D. V gave up 4 bases and J gave up 2 bases, with 12 bases separating them. CDR3 length: 13 residues. Germline CDR1 is SQVTM and CDR2 is ANQGSEA. CDR3 region: CSVAGRWPYEQYF. The DNA for the CDR3 is TGCAGCGTTGCGGGTCGCTGGCCCTACGAGCAGTACTTC.

The rearrangement uses TRBV6-2 or TRBV6-3 and TRBJ2-7; D is unresolved. There are 14 residues in the CDR3. V lost 3 bases and J lost 0, with 9 bases in between. Germline-derived CDR1 and CDR2 are MNHEY and SVGEGT. CDR3 DNA: TGTGCCAGCAGTTATTCGCCGGACTCCTACGAGCAGTACTTC. It is translated as CASSYSPDSYEQYF.

At least ten counts were recorded for this clonotype. The rearrangement joins TRBV12-3 or TRBV12-4 to TRBJ2-5; D is unclear. The CDR3 length is 15 residues. Trimming shortened V by 0 bases and J by 4 bases, and 12 bases separated the two germline ends. In nucleotides, the CDR3 is TGTGCCAGCAGTTTAGCAGGGAACACTCGAGAGACCCAGTACTTC. This gives the protein CASSLAGNTRETQYF.

In its sample, this clonotype was seen many times. The gene calls are TRBV24-1 and TRBJ2-3, with TRBD1 matching 10 bases. Trimming took 9 bases from V and 4 from J; bases not matched to a gene: 6. Germline loops: CDR1 KGHDR, CDR2 SFDVKD. This CDR3 spans 14 amino acids. The CDR3 region has the DNA TGTGCCACCTCAATGGGACAGGGGTCAGATACGCAGTATTTT. It specifies CATSMGQGSDTQYF.

A few counts support this clonotype. The chain carries TRBV7-6 and TRBJ2-1; 9 nucleotides agree with TRBD2. Trimming at V came to 5 bases and at J to 3 bases, leaving 14 bases not matched to a gene. The germline V gene encodes CDR1 SGHVS and CDR2 FNYEAQ. CDR3 length: 18 residues. The CDR3 region is CASSHTGQAGGYYNEQFF. For the CDR3, the DNA is TGTGCCAGCAGCCACACGGGGCAAGCGGGGGGTTACTACAATGAGCAGTTCTTC.

This clonotype appeared a few times. The CDR3 sequence: CATSGRTDPLAGSNEQFF. DNA for the CDR3: TGTGCCACCAGTGGCCGGACAGATCCCCTAGCGGGCTCAAATGAGCAGTTCTTC. The V gene is TRBV24-1, the J gene TRBJ2-1; 8 bases agree with TRBD2. Unmatched junction bases numbered 18, after V lost 5 bases and J lost 7 bases. CDR1 is KGHDR and CDR2 is SFDVKD in the germline V gene. This CDR3 contains 18 residues.

The chain recombines TRBV7-3 with TRBJ2-1; D is perhaps TRBD2 (5 bases). V shed 0 bases and J shed 2 bases, with 5 bases lying between them. The germline gives CDR1 SGHTA, CDR2 FQGTGA. The CDR3 consists of 14 residues. DNA of the CDR3: TGTGCCAGCAGCTTAACTAGCGCCTACAATGAGCAGTTCTTC. The encoded protein is CASSLTSAYNEQFF. Full variable domain (rest looked up from reference TRBV7-3 and TRBJ2-1): GAGVSQTPSNKVTEKGKYVELRCDPISGHTALYWYRQSLGQGPEFLIYFQGTGAADDSGLPNDRFFAVRPEGSVSTLKIQRTERGDSAVYLCASSLTSAYNEQFFGPGTRLTVL.

This clonotype showed up just a few times. This chain connects TRBV29-1 to TRBJ2-1; D ambiguous. In germline, CDR1 is SQVTM, CDR2 ANQGSEA. The CDR3 is made up of 12 amino acids. V was cut by 7 bases and J by 4 bases, with 11 bases left in between. CDR3 coding DNA: TGCAGCGCCCAAAGGCGATACAATGAGCAGTTCTTC. Its translation is CSAQRRYNEQFF.

This clonotype was observed a few times. The CDR3 loop is CASRRADWYNEQFF. In DNA, the CDR3 is TGTGCCAGCAGGCGTGCCGACTGGTACAATGAGCAGTTCTTC. The rearrangement uses TRBV28 and TRBJ2-1; D remains unclear. CDR1 is MDHEN and CDR2 is SYDVKM in the germline V gene. The CDR3 has 14 residues. Trimming removed 6 bases from V and 4 bases from J, with 13 bases in between.

This clonotype has just a few counts. In DNA form, the CDR3 reads TGCGCCAGCAGCTTGAGTGTAGTCCCGAATGAGCAGTTCTTC. Its translation is CASSLSVVPNEQFF. V is TRBV5-1 and J is TRBJ2-1; D not resolved. This CDR3 has 14 residues. CDR1 and CDR2 (germline): SGHRS, YFSETQ. The V end was cut by 1 base, the J end by 7 bases, with 12 bases between.

This clonotype was found a few times. This chain connects TRBV7-6 to TRBJ2-1, with D maybe TRBD2 (5 bases). V was clipped by 3 bases and J by 10 bases, with 16 bases between them. Germline V gene data show CDR1 as SGHVS and CDR2 as FNYEAQ. The CDR3 has 14 amino acids. The CDR3 nucleotides read TGTGCCAGCAGCTTTACCGGCGGAGGCAGGGAGCAGTTCTTC. Its translation is CASSFTGGGREQFF.

In its sample, this clonotype was seen a few times. The rearrangement joins TRBV5-1 to TRBJ2-2, with D maybe TRBD2 (6 bases). The CDR3 loop spans 14 amino acids. V was pared by 6 bases and J by 0 bases, with 9 bases between. Looked up from germline, CDR1 is SGHRS and CDR2 is YFSETQ. CDR3: CASMTGANTGELFF. As DNA, the CDR3 is TGCGCCAGCATGACGGGGGCGAACACCGGGGAGCTGTTTTTT.

This clonotype was picked up a small number of times. V gene TRBV4-1 combines with J gene TRBJ2-1; 8 bases are a match to TRBD2. The trim removed 0 bases at V and 6 bases at J, leaving 4 bases unmatched. This CDR3 contains 15 residues. CDR1 MGHRA and CDR2 YSYEKL come from the germline V gene. The CDR3 bases are TGCGCCAGCAGCCAAGAGAAACTAGCGGTCAATGAGCAGTTCTTC. It yields the protein CASSQEKLAVNEQFF.

This chain joins TRBV12-3 or TRBV12-4 and TRBJ1-1; TRBD1 aligns across 9 bases. J gave up 5 bases and V 4 bases, and 8 bases lay outside the gene matches. The CDR3 covers 15 residues. Here the CDR3 reads CASSSYRGRRTEAFF. CDR3 nucleotide sequence: TGTGCCAGCAGTTCCTACAGGGGGCGTAGGACTGAAGCTTTCTTT.

This clonotype has a handful of counts. This sequence joins TRBV20-1 and TRBJ1-5; D is unresolved. Germline assignment: CDR1 DFQATT and CDR2 SNEGSKA (reference sequence). V lost 6 bases and J lost 5, with 14 bases in between. CDR3 length: 13 residues. This CDR3 reads CSAIPHPHQPQHF. CDR3 sequence (DNA): TGCAGTGCAATTCCACATCCCCATCAGCCCCAGCATTTT.

The table lists this clonotype with a few counts. An end of the junction differs from the germline gene, which may be a read error. The DNA of the CDR3 is TGTGCTAGCAGCTCGGACTTCTCCTCCTACAATGAGCAGTTCTTC. It is translated as CASSSDFSSYNEQFF. This rearrangement joins TRBV7-7 to TRBJ2-1; a weak D match, TRBD2 (5 bases). The germline gives CDR1 SSHAT, CDR2 FNYEAQ (reference sequence). CDR3 size: 15 residues. Full variable domain (missing parts from reference TRBV7-7 and TRBJ2-1): GAGVSQSPRYKVTKRGQDVTLRCDPISSHATLYWYQQALGQGPEFLTYFNYEAQPDKSGLPSDRFSAERPEGSISTLTIQRTEQRDSAMYRCASSSDFSSYNEQFFGPGTRLTVL.

This clonotype was seen more than once but under ten times. The V and J genes are TRBV30 and TRBJ2-1, with TRBD2 matching 9 bases. J gave up 10 bases and V 0 bases, and 13 bases lay outside the gene matches. Looked up from germline, CDR1 is GTSNPN and CDR2 is SVGIG (reference sequence). There are 16 residues in the CDR3. CDR3 sequence reads: CAWSVLKREALGEQFF. The CDR3 DNA is TGTGCCTGGAGTGTACTTAAGCGGGAGGCTCTCGGCGAGCAGTTCTTC.

The V and J genes are TRBV4-1 and TRBJ1-6; a possible D gene is TRBD1 (5 bases). The germline V gene encodes CDR1 MGHRA and CDR2 YSYEKL. With 1 base removed from V and 10 bases from J, the gap between germline ends came to 14 bases. The CDR3 is 15 amino acids. The CDR3 sequence: CASSQGNDWGSPLHF. In DNA form, the CDR3 reads TGCGCCAGCAGCCAAGGGAATGACTGGGGGTCACCCCTCCACTTT.

By sample fraction, this clonotype is large. The CDR3 spells CASSSGQSTDTQYF. The CDR3 bases are TGCGCCAGCAGTTCGGGGCAGAGCACAGATACGCAGTATTTT. This chain uses TRBV5-1 with TRBJ2-3; D may match TRBD1 or TRBD2 (5 bases each). CDR3 length: 14 amino acids. Trimming cost V 5 bases and J 0 bases, with 10 bases left between them. Germline-derived CDR1 and CDR2 are SGHRS and YFSETQ.

V usage is TRBV5-1 and J usage is TRBJ2-7; maybe TRBD2 (6 bases). The CDR3 is made up of 16 amino acids. V gave up 0 bases and J gave up 4 bases, with 17 bases separating them. The germline gives CDR1 SGHRS, CDR2 YFSETQ. In DNA, the CDR3 is TGCGCCAGCAGCTTGGGTGGGACTCTCTTCTCTTACGAGCAGTACTTC. This codes for CASSLGGTLFSYEQYF.

This rearrangement joins TRBV4-1 to TRBJ2-1, with a tentative D call TRBD2 (6 bases). Trimming took off 1 base at V and 7 bases at J, with 17 bases between the two ends. The CDR3 is 16 residues long. Germline loops: CDR1 MGHRA, CDR2 YSYEKL. In DNA, the CDR3 is TGCGCCAGCAGCCAAGTTACGGGAGTAGTAATGAATGAGCAGTTCTTC. It is translated as CASSQVTGVVMNEQFF.